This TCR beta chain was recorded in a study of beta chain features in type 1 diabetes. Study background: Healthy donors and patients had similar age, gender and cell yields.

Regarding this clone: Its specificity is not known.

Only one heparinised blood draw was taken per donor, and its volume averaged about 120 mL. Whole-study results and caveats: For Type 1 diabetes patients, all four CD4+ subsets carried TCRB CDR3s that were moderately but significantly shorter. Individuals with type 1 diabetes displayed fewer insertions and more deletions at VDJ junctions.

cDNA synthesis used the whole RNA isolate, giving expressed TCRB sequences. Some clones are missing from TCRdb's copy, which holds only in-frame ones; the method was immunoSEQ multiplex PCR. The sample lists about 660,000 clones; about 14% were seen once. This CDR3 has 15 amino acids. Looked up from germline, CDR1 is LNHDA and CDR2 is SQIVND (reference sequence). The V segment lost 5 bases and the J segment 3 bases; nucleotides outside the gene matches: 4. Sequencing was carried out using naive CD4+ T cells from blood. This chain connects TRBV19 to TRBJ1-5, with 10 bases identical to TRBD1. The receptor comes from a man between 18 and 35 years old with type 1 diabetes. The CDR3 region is CASSSDRGLNQPQHF. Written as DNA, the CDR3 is TGTGCCAGTAGTTCTGACAGGGGGCTCAATCAGCCCCAGCATTTT.